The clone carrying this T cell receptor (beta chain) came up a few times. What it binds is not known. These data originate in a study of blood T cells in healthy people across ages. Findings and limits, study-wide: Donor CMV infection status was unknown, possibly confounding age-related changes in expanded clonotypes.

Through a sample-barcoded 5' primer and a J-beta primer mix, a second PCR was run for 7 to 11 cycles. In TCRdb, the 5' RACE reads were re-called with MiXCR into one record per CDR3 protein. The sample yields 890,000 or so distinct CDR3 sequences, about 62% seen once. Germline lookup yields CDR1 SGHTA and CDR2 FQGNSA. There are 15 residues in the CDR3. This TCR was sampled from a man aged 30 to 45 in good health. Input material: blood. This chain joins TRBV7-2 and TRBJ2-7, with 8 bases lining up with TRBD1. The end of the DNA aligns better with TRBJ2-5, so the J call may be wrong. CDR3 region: CASKGGGAGGQTQYF. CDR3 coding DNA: TGTGCCAGCAAGGGAGGAGGGGCAGGGGGCCAGACCCAGTACTTC.